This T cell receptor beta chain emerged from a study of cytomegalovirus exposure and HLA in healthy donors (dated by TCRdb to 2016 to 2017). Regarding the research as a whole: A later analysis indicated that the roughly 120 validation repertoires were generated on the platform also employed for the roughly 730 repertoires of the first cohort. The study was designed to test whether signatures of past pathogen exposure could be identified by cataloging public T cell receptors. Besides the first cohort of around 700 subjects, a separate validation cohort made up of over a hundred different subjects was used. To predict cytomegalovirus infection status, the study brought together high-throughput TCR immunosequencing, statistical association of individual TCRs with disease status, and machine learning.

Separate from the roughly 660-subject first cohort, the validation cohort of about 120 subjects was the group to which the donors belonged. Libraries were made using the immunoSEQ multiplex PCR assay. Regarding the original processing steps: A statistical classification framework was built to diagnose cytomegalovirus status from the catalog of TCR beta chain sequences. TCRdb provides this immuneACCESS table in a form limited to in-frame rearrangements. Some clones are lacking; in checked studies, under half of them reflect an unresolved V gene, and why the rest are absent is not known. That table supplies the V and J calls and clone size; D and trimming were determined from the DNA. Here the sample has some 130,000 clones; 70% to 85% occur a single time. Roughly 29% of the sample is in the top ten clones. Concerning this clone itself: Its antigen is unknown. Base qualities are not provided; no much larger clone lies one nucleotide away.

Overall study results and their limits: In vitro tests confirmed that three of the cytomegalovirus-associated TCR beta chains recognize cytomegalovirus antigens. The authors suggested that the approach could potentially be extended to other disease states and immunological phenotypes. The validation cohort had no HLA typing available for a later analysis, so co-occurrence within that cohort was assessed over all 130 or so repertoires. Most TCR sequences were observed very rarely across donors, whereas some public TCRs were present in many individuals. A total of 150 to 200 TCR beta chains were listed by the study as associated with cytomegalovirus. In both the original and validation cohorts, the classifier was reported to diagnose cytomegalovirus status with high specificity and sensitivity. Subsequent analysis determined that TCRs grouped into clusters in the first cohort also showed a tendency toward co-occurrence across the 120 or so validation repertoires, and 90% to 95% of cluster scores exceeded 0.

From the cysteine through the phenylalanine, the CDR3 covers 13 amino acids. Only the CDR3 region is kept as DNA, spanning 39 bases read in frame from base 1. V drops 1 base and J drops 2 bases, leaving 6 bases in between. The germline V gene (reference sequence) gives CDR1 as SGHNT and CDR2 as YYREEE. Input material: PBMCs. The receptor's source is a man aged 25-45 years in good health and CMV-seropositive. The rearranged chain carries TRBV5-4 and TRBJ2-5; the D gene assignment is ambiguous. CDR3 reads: CASSLIPQETQYF. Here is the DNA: TGTGCCAGCAGCTTGATCCCGCAAGAGACCCAGTACTTC.